The rows below give T cell receptor beta chains drawn from one sample of a study of cytomegalovirus exposure and HLA in healthy donors. This table comes from immunoSEQ multiplex PCR, and its TCRdb copy is limited to in-frame clones, with some not included. The data hold more than 95,000 clones, with 80% observed a single time. Material for sequencing was PBMCs. These receptors were obtained from a female donor in good health and CMV-seronegative. CDR3s include the opening cysteine and the closing phenylalanine or tryptophan. D genes are given only for firm matches. Not every row has a clone size; where given, it reads once, few, many or a size class.

abundance,j_gene,v_gene,len,d_gene,CDR3aa
NA,TRBJ2-5,TRBV28,15,NA,CASRLLRDTQETQYF
NA,TRBJ2-1,TRBV5-8,16,NA,CASSGQRGSSYNEQFF
NA,TRBJ2-5,TRBV6-5,15,TRBD1,CASSPTGGVQETQYF
few,TRBJ1-5,TRBV10-2,17,TRBD1,CASSERQPGQGVGPQHF
once,TRBJ1-6,TRBV18,15,TRBD1,CASSQNGQGNSPLHF
NA,TRBJ2-7,TRBV6-6,15,NA,CASSYFSQGTYEQYF
once,TRBJ2-7,TRBV7-9,14,TRBD1,CASSAQAGGYEQYF
NA,TRBJ2-5,TRBV5-6,13,NA,CASSYWTEETQYF
NA,TRBJ2-3,TRBV7-9,15,NA,CASSFDRGSTDTQYF
NA,TRBJ2-5,TRBV7-3,18,TRBD2,CASSPKAVGLAGGETQYF
NA,TRBJ2-1,TRBV5-3,17,TRBD1,CARSTETGFRSYNEQFF
NA,TRBJ2-4,TRBV6-5,14,NA,CASSYSSRGGIQYF
NA,TRBJ1-2,TRBV19,12,NA,CASSIGGGGYTF
NA,TRBJ1-5,TRBV7-8,15,NA,CASSLAGGINQPQHF
NA,TRBJ2-7,TRBV2,14,TRBD1,CASSGQGPPYEQYF
NA,TRBJ2-3,TRBV7-3,19,TRBD2,CASSLIAIRSGTGTDTQYF
NA,TRBJ2-3,TRBV12-5,16,NA,CASGTALGAVTDTQYF
NA,TRBJ2-1,TRBV5-1,15,NA,CASSLAGGTYNEQFF
NA,TRBJ2-1,TRBV14,12,NA,CASSRDYTEQFF
NA,TRBJ2-1,TRBV18,15,TRBD1,CASSPLGQAYNEQFF
NA,TRBJ2-1,TRBV4-1,16,NA,CASSPTRRSSYNEQFF
few,TRBJ2-7,TRBV27,12,TRBD1,CASKGAGYEQYF
NA,TRBJ1-4,TRBV5-4,18,TRBD1,CASSFSGTGERSREKLFF
NA,TRBJ2-7,TRBV27,15,TRBD1,CASSPNEGGKYEQYF
NA,TRBJ2-1,TRBV6-4,14,TRBD2,CASSSGGASNEQFF
NA,TRBJ1-6,TRBV18,14,TRBD1,CASSQDRANSPLHF
few,TRBJ2-7,TRBV5-6,16,TRBD2,CASSLEGLAGNYEQYF
NA,TRBJ2-7,TRBV11-2,14,NA,CASSLRDNGASRYF
NA,TRBJ2-2,TRBV13,14,NA,CASSPKQGSGELFF
NA,TRBJ2-6,TRBV21-1,15,NA,CASSPRGGRANVLTF
NA,TRBJ2-7,TRBV7-8,15,TRBD2,CASSLASGTSYEQYF
NA,TRBJ2-7,TRBV19,14,TRBD1,CASSSWDRLYEQYF
NA,TRBJ2-1,TRBV7-3,17,TRBD2,CASSLIGASGIYNEQFF
NA,TRBJ1-1,TRBV6-1,15,NA,CASSVSPTGNTEAFF
NA,TRBJ1-5,TRBV18,13,NA,CASQGVAGQPQHF
NA,TRBJ2-5,TRBV6-5,13,TRBD2,CAVTGGGGETQYF
NA,TRBJ1-4,TRBV15,15,NA,CATSRGAGDREKLFF
few,TRBJ1-5,TRBV6-4,16,TRBD1,CANFSPGQGKKQPQHF
NA,TRBJ2-5,TRBV5-6,15,NA,CASSLQRGGQETQYF
NA,TRBJ2-1,TRBV7-3,15,TRBD2,CASSWGLAGVNEQFF
once,TRBJ2-7,TRBV5-1,12,NA,CASSLPGYEQYF
NA,TRBJ1-2,TRBV5-1,17,NA,CASSSGREPNLYYGYTF
once,TRBJ1-2,TRBV2,14,NA,CASSKDRTNYGYTF
NA,TRBJ2-7,TRBV6-5,14,TRBD2,CASSEGRESNEQYF
NA,TRBJ2-3,TRBV11-2,15,TRBD2,CASSRGGISTDTQYF
NA,TRBJ2-2,TRBV11-2,18,TRBD2,CASSVLTSGWGGTGELFF
NA,TRBJ1-4,TRBV9,16,TRBD1,CASSVVPTGQVEKLFF